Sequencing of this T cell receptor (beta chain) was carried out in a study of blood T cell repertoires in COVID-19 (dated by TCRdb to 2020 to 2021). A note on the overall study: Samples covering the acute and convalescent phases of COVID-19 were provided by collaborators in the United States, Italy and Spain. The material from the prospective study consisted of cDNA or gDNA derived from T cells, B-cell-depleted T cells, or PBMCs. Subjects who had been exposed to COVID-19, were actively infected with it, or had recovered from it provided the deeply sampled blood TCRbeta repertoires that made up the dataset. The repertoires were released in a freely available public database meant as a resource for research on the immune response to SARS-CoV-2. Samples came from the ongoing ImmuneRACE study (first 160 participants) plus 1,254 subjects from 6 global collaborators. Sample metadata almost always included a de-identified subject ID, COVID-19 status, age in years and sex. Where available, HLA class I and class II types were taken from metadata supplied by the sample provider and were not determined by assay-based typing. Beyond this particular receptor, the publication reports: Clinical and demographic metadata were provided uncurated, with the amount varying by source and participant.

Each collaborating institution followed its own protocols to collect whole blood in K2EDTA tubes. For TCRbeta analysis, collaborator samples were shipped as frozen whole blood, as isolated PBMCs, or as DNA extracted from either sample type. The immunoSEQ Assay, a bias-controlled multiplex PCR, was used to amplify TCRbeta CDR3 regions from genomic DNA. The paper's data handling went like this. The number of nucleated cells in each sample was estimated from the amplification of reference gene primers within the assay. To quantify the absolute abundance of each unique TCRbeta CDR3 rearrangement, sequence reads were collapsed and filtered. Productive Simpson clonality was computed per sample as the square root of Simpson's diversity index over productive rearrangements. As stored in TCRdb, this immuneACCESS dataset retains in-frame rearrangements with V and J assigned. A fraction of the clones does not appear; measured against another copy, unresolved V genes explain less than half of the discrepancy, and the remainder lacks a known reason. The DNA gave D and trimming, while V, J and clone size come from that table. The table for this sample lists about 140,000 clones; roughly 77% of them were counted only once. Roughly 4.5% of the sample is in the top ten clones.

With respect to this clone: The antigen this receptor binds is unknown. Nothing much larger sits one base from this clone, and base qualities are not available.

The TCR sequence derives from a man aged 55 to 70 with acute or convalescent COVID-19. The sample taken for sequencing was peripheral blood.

The bases are TGTGCCAGCACAGAACCAGGAATGGGTGAAGCTTTCTTT. It encodes CASTEPGMGEAFF. Recombination connected TRBV6-5 to TRBJ1-1, with no reliable assignment of the D segment. The CDR3 spans 13 residues, from the cysteine through the phenylalanine. Of the read, only the CDR3 DNA is kept; its 39 bases are in frame from base 1. V loses 7 bases, J loses 7 bases, and the germline ends lie 16 bases apart. The germline V gene gives CDR1 as MNHEY and CDR2 as SVGAGI.